The clone carrying this TCR beta chain occurred many times. Its antigen is currently unknown. The data derive from a study of T-cell reconstitution after alpha-beta-depleted transplantation in children. General study points: About two months after transplant, alpha-beta T cells reportedly came from several hundred expanded graft clones. Among T cells one year after transplant, newly produced cells accounted for most counts and diversity.

Preparation of the TCRbeta library involved a method that used unique molecular identifiers. A single record per CDR3 protein comes from TCRdb applying MiXCR to the PCR reads. The data contain approximately 630,000 distinct CDR3 sequences, over 10% of them singletons. Sequenced material: PBMCs, taken before TCRalphabeta/CD19-depleted stem cell transplant. The source is a girl aged 2 to 9 with congenital amegakaryocytic thrombocytopenia, due to receive a stem cell transplant.

CDR3 nucleotides: TGCAGTGCTAGAGCTCCGGGACAGGGCTCCGGGGAGCTGTTTTTT. Translating it yields CSARAPGQGSGELFF. The rearrangement joins TRBV20-1 to TRBJ2-2; 9 bases line up with TRBD1. The CDR3 is 15 residues long. Unmatched junction bases numbered 6, after V lost 1 base and J lost 6 bases. The germline V gene encodes CDR1 DFQATT and CDR2 SNEGSKA (reference sequence).